The source of this T cell receptor beta chain is a study of T-cell reconstitution after alpha-beta-depleted transplantation in children. The CDR3 has 11 residues. The germline V gene encodes CDR1 SQVTM and CDR2 ANQGSEA. The V gene end was trimmed by 3 bases and the J gene end by 6 bases; junction bases not matched to a gene: 1. Unique molecular identifiers tagged the TCRbeta library. TCRdb fed the PCR reads into MiXCR, producing one record per CDR3 protein. The sample holds about 370,000 distinct CDR3 sequences, approximately 20% seen once. This clonotype occurred a few times. The chain couples TRBV29-1 to TRBJ1-1, with TRBD1 identical over 7 bases. This sequence originates from a human donor who donated a stem cell graft to a child with acute myeloid leukemia. Material: PBMCs from the stem cell graft donor, obtained from the stem cell graft. CDR3 protein: CSVDTGAEAFF. CDR3 DNA sequence: TGCAGCGTTGATACAGGGGCTGAAGCTTTCTTT.